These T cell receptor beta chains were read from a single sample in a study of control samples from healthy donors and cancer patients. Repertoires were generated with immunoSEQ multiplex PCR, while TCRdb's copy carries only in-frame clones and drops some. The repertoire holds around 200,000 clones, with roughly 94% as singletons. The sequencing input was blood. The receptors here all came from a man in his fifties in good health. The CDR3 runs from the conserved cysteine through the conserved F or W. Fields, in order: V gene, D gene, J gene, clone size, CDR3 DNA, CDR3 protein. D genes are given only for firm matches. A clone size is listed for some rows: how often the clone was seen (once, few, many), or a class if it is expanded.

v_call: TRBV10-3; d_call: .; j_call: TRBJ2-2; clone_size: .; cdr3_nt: TGTGCCATCAGGAAGCGTATACACGCGGGGACAGACACCGGGGAGCTGTTTTTT; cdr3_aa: CAIRKRIHAGTDTGELFF
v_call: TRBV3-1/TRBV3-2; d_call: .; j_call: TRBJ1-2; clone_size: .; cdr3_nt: TGTGCCAGCAGCCGGGCCGGTGCGGATCCATATGGCTACACCTTC; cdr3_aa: CASSRAGADPYGYTF
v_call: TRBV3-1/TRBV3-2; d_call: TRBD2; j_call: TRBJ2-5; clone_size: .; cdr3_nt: TGTGCCAGCAGCCCAGCGGGGCCGGCTCAAGAGACCCAGTACTTC; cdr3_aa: CASSPAGPAQETQYF
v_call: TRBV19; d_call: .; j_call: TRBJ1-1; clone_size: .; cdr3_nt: TGTGCCAGTAGTATAGGTTCCGGGGCCCGCACTGAAGCTTTCTTT; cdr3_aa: CASSIGSGARTEAFF
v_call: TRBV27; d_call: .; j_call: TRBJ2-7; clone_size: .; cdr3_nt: TGTGCCAGCAGTTCCTATGGGCCGTTCTCCGAGCAGTACTTC; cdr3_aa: CASSSYGPFSEQYF
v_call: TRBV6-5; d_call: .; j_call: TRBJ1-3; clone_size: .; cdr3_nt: TGTGCCAGCAGTTCCTCCCGGGGGGGTGGAAACACCATATATTTT; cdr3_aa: CASSSSRGGGNTIYF
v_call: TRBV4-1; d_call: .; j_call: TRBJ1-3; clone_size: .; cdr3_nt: TGCGCCAGCAGCCAAGATTCTGGAAACACCATATATTTT; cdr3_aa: CASSQDSGNTIYF
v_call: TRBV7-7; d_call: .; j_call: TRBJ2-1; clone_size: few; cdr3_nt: TGTGCCAGCAGCTTAGGGTTACTAGCAGGGAATGAGCAGTTCTTC; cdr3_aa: CASSLGLLAGNEQFF
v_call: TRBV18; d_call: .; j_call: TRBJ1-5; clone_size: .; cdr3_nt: TGTGCCAGCTCACCAGAAGGTTTTGCAATCCAGCATTTT; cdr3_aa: CASSPEGFAIQHF
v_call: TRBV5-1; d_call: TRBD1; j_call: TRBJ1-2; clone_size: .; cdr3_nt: TGCGCCAGCAGCTCGCGACAGGGTTCCTATGGCTACACCTTC; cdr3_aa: CASSSRQGSYGYTF
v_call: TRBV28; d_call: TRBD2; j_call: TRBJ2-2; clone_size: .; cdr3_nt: TGTGCCAGCAGTTTATTGGAGCGGGGGAGGACCGGGGAGCTGTTTTTT; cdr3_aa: CASSLLERGRTGELFF
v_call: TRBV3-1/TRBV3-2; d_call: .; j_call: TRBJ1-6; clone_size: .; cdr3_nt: TGTGCCAGCAGCCAAGTTCTGAAGAATTCACCCCTCCACTTT; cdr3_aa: CASSQVLKNSPLHF
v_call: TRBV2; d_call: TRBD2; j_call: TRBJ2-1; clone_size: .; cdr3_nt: TGTGCCAGCCGGCGGGGGGCCTACAATGAGCAGTTCTTC; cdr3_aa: CASRRGAYNEQFF
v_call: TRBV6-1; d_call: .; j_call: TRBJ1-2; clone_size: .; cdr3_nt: TGTGCCAGCAGTGAGCTGGGACCGTATAACTATGGCTACACCTTC; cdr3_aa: CASSELGPYNYGYTF
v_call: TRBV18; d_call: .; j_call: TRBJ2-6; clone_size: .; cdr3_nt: TGTGCCAGCTCACAGTCAGAGGCAGGCGTTGGGGCCAACGTCCTGACTTTC; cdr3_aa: CASSQSEAGVGANVLTF
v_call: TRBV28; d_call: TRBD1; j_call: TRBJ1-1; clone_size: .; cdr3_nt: TGTGCCAGCAGTTCCCAAGGGACCGGGACAGGGGACACTGAAGCTTTCTTT; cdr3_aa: CASSSQGTGTGDTEAFF
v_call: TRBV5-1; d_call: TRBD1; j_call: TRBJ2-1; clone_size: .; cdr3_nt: TGCGCCAGCAGCTGGACAGGGGGCGCCTACAATGAGCAGTTCTTC; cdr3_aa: CASSWTGGAYNEQFF
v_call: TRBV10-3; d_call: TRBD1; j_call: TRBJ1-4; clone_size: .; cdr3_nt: TGTGCCGCGAGGCCGGGACAGAGAAATGAAAAACTGTTTTTT; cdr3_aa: CAARPGQRNEKLFF
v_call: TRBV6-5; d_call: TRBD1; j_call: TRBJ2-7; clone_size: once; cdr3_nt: TGTGCCAGCAGTACGTTGGACAGGCTCTCCTACGAGCAGTACTTC; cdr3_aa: CASSTLDRLSYEQYF
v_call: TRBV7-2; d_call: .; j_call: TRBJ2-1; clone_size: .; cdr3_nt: TGTGCCAGCAGCTTACGGGGGTCTTACAATGAGCAGTTCTTC; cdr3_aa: CASSLRGSYNEQFF
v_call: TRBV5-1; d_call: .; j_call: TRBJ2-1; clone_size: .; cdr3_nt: TGCGCCAGCAGCCCCTACGACCGATCCTACAATGAGCAGTTCTTC; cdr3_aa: CASSPYDRSYNEQFF
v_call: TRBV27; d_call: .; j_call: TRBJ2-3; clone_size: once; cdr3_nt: TGTGCCAGCAGTTCCCGACGACGGAGTCCAGGCACAGATACGCAGTATTTT; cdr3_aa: CASSSRRRSPGTDTQYF
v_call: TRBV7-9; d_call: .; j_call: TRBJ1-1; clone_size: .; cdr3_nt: TGTGCCAGCAGCCCCCAAGGCAGCCAGGGCACTGAAGCTTTCTTT; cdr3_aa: CASSPQGSQGTEAFF
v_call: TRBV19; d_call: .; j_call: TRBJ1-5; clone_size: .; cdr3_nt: TGTGCCAGTAGTATAGCTCGAGGGAATCAGCCCCAGCATTTT; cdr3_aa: CASSIARGNQPQHF
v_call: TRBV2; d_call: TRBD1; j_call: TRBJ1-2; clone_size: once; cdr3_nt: TGTGCCAGCATTGACACCCCAGGGGGTGGCTACACCTTC; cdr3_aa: CASIDTPGGGYTF
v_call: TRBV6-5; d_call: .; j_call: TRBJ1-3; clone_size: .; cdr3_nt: TGTGCCAGCAGTACCACAGGGTCTGGAAACACCATATATTTT; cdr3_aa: CASSTTGSGNTIYF
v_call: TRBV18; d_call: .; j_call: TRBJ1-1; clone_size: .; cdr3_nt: TGTGCCAGCTCCCTACGGAACCTTGAAGCTTTCTTT; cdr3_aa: CASSLRNLEAFF
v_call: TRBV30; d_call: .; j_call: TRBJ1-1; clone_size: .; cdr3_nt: TGTGCCTGGATAAAGAGAGTTGGGATGAACACTGAAGCTTTCTTT; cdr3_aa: CAWIKRVGMNTEAFF
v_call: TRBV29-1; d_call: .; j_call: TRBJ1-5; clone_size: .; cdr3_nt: TGCAGCGTTGTTATCCGGGAGGGTCAGCCCCAGCATTTT; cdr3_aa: CSVVIREGQPQHF
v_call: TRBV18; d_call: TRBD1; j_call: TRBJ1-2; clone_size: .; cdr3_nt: TGTGCCAGCTCACCGGGACAGGACACCTATGGCTACACCTTC; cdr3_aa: CASSPGQDTYGYTF
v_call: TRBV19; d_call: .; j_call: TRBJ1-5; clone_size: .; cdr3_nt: TGTGCCAGTAGTGGGGGTCATCCCCAGCATTTT; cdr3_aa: CASSGGHPQHF
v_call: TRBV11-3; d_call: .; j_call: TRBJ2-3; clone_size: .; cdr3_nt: TGTGCCAGCAGCTCCCGGAGGGGCTCAGATACGCAGTATTTT; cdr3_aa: CASSSRRGSDTQYF
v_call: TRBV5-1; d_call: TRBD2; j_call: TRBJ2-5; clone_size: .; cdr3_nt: TGCGCCAGCAGCACGAGGACATCCGGGGGGGAGACCCAGTACTTC; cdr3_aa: CASSTRTSGGETQYF
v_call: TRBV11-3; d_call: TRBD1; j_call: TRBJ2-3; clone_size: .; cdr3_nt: TGTGCCAGCAGCCCACCCGGGACAGTGGATACGCAGTATTTT; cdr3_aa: CASSPPGTVDTQYF
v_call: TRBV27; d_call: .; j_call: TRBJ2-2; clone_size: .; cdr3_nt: TGTGCCAGCAGTTTGTCTGGGACCGGGGAGCTGTTTTTT; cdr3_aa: CASSLSGTGELFF
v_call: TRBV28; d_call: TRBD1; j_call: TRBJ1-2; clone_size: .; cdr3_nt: TGTGCCAGCAGTTTAAGACAGGGGGGAAGAGGCTACACCTTC; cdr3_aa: CASSLRQGGRGYTF
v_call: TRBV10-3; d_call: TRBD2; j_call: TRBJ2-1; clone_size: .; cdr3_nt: TGTGCCATCAGCACGGAGCGGGGTAGGGATGAGCAGTTCTTC; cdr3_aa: CAISTERGRDEQFF
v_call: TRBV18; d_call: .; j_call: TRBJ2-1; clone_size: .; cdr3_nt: TGTGCCAGCTCACCCCGACAGGAATACAATGAGCAGTTCTTC; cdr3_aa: CASSPRQEYNEQFF
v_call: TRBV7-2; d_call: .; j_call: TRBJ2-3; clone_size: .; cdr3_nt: TGTGCCAGCAGCTTCCTGGCCAGCCAAAGGTCCACAGATACGCAGTATTTT; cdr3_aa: CASSFLASQRSTDTQYF
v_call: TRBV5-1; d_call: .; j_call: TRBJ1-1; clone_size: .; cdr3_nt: TGCGCCAGCAGCCGGGTGGTGAACACTGAAGCTTTCTTT; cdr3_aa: CASSRVVNTEAFF
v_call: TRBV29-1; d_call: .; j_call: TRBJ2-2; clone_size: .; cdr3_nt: TGCAGCCTGGGGAGGGGGCGGCCCGGGGAGCTGTTTTTT; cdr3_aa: CSLGRGRPGELFF
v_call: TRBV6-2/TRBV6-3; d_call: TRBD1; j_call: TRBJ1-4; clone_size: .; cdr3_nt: TGTGCCAGCAGTTACACCCCTAGGGCAGGGGGCAAGGTTGAAAAACTGTTTTTT; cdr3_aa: CASSYTPRAGGKVEKLFF
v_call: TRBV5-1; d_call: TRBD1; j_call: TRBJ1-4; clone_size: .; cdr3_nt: TGCGCCAGCAGCCCTAGAGCCGGGACAGGCGAAAAACTGTTTTTT; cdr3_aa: CASSPRAGTGEKLFF
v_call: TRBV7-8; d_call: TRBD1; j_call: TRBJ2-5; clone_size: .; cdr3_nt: TGTGCCAGCAGCTTAAATATATACGGACAGGGAGAGACCCAGTACTTC; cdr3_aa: CASSLNIYGQGETQYF
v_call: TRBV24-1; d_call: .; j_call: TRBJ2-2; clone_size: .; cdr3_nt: TGTGCCACCAGTGATTCACCGGGGAGTCCAAACACCGGGGAGCTGTTTTTT; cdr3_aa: CATSDSPGSPNTGELFF
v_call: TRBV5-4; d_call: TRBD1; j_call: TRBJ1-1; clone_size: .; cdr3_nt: TGTGCCAGCAGCTTCCAGGGGGCTCAGGACACTGAAGCTTTCTTT; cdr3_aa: CASSFQGAQDTEAFF
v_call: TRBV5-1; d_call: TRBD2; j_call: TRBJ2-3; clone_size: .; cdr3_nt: TGCGCCAGCATACTCGGGGGGGCGACAGATACGCAGTATTTT; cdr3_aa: CASILGGATDTQYF
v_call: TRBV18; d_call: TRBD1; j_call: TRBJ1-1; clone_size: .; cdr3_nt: TGTGCCAGCTCAGAGGGACAGTTTGACACTGAAGCTTTCTTT; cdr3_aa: CASSEGQFDTEAFF
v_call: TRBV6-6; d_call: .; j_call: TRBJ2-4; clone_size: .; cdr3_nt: TGTGCCAGCAGTTACGTTCCGGGGGTAAACATTCAGTACTTC; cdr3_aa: CASSYVPGVNIQYF
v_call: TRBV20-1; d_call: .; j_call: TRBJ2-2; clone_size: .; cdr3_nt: TGCAGTGGCAGGAACACCGGGGAGCTGTTTTTT; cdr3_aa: CSGRNTGELFF
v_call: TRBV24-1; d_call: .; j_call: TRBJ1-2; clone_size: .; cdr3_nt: TGTGCCACCAGTGAGGGGTCTCAGTACTCGGGCTACACCTTC; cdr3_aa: CATSEGSQYSGYTF
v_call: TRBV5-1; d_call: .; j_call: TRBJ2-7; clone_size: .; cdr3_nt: TGCGCCAGCAGCTTATTCAGGGGTAGCGAGCAGTACTTC; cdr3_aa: CASSLFRGSEQYF
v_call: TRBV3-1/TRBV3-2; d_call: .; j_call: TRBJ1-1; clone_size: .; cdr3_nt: TGTGCCAGCAGCCCTAGTCTAGGCAGTGGGATTGAAGCTTTCTTT; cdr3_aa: CASSPSLGSGIEAFF
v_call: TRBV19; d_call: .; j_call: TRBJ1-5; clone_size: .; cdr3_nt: TGTGCCAGTCGGACGGGAGTTAGCAATCAGCCCCAGCATTTT; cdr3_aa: CASRTGVSNQPQHF
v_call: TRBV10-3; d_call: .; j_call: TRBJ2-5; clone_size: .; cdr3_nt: TGTGCCACGACCCGACACCAGACGGGGGCGCTAGAAGAGACCCAGTACTTC; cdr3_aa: CATTRHQTGALEETQYF